The 14 T cell receptor beta chains below were found in one sample sequenced in a study of T cells in Graves' hyperthyroidism and ophthalmopathy. From RNA transcripts, TCR beta CDR3 regions were amplified. An initial round of RT-PCR targeting the TCR CDR3 relied on the HTBI primer set. In TCRdb, the multiplex PCR reads were re-called with MiXCR into one record per CDR3 protein. The sample shows around 540,000 distinct CDR3 sequences, 16% of them seen only once. The source material was blood. The receptors were sampled from a woman in her thirties with Graves' ophthalmopathy.

The chain links TRBV4-3 to TRBJ2-1; TRBD2 matches 7 bases. CDR1 and CDR2 from the germline V gene are LGHNA and YSLEER. V was pared by 1 base and J by 3 bases, with 6 bases of the junction left unmatched. The CDR3 length is 16 residues. The chain's CDR3 is CASSQVASGIYNEQFF. Written as DNA, the CDR3 is TGCGCCAGCAGCCAAGTTGCTAGCGGAATCTACAATGAGCAGTTCTTC.

This chain links TRBV19 with TRBJ2-5, with D tentatively TRBD2 (5 bases). CDR1 and CDR2 from the germline V gene are LNHDA and SQIVND (reference sequence). The V gene lost 5 bases and the J gene lost 5 bases, with 12 bases spanning the gap. The CDR3 totals 13 residues. In DNA, the CDR3 is TGTGCCAGTAGTCTCCGGTGGAGGGAGACCCAGTACTTC. Encoded protein: CASSLRWRETQYF.

This clonotype was counted ten times or more. The rearrangement uses TRBV11-2 and TRBJ2-5; 8 nucleotides match TRBD1. The ends lost 5 bases at V and 0 bases at J; junction bases unmatched: 5. The CDR3 is 15 residues long. Germline V lookup: CDR1 SGHAT, CDR2 FQNNGV. The CDR3 sequence is CASSGGQGDQETQYF. CDR3 sequence (DNA): TGTGCCAGCAGCGGCGGACAGGGTGACCAAGAGACCCAGTACTTC.

This clonotype was detected ten times or more. The chain recombines TRBV28 with TRBJ2-5, with D perhaps TRBD1 or TRBD2 (6 bases each). Germline V gene data show CDR1 as MDHEN and CDR2 as SYDVKM. The CDR3 contains 15 residues. Trimming removed 5 bases at V and 1 base at J, with 14 bases between. CDR3 nucleotides: TGTGCCAGCAGTCCTTTGAAGGGGGGCCAAGAGACCCAGTACTTC. Its protein product is CASSPLKGGQETQYF. The full variable domain, completed using reference TRBV28 and TRBJ2-5, is DVKVTQSSRYLVKRTGEKVFLECVQDMDHENMFWYRQDPGLGLRLIYFSYDVKMKEKGDIPEGYSVSREKKERFSLILESASTNQTSMYLCASSPLKGGQETQYFGPGTRLLVL.

The chain joins TRBV11-2 to TRBJ2-1; 9 bases match TRBD2. CDR1 and CDR2 from the germline V gene are SGHAT and FQNNGV. V dropped 0 bases and J dropped 7; count of bases not matched to a gene: 4. The length of the CDR3 is 15 residues. The CDR3 loop is CASSLEPAGGNEQFF. CDR3 bases: TGTGCCAGCAGCTTAGAGCCAGCGGGAGGTAATGAGCAGTTCTTC.

This clonotype occurred many times. The J gene is TRBJ1-2, the V gene TRBV3-1; D not certain. This CDR3 has 14 amino acids. V lost 3 bases and J lost 6, with 14 bases in between. Germline CDR1 and CDR2: LGHDT and YNNKEL (reference sequence). CDR3 in amino acids: CASSHRTERNGYTF. CDR3 DNA: TGTGCCAGCAGCCATAGAACAGAAAGGAATGGCTACACCTTC.

This clonotype was recorded a few times. The V and J genes are TRBV29-1 and TRBJ2-6, with 9 bases lining up with TRBD1. CDR1 SQVTM and CDR2 ANQGSEA come from the germline V gene. With V trimmed by 0 bases and J by 0 bases, 9 bases remained unmatched. The CDR3 is made up of 19 amino acids. This CDR3 reads CSVEDIGTGPFSGANVLTF. CDR3 DNA sequence: TGCAGCGTTGAAGATATCGGGACAGGGCCCTTCTCTGGGGCCAACGTCCTGACTTTC.

This clonotype has a count of ten or more. This chain connects TRBV28 to TRBJ1-5; 7 bases agree with TRBD1. The junction had 6 bases not matched to a gene; V was cut back by 2 bases and J by 5 bases. Per the germline V gene, CDR1 is MDHEN and CDR2 is SYDVKM. The CDR3 contains 15 residues. Written as DNA, the CDR3 is TGTGCCAGCAGTTTAGGGGACAGCATATATCAGCCCCAGCATTTT. Protein product: CASSLGDSIYQPQHF.

This clonotype was detected only a few times. The genes are TRBV7-3 and TRBJ2-1; D may correspond to TRBD1 or TRBD2 (5 bases each). The CDR3 totals 15 residues. V lost 4 bases, J lost 10 bases, and 20 bases lay in between. Germline V gives CDR1 SGHTA, CDR2 FQGTGA. In nucleotides, the CDR3 is TGTGCCAGCAGCTATCTCCCGGGACCCCTATGGGAGCAGTTCTTC. The encoded protein is CASSYLPGPLWEQFF. The variable domain in full, with the rest retrieved from reference TRBV7-3 and TRBJ2-1, is GAGVSQTPSNKVTEKGKYVELRCDPISGHTALYWYRQSLGQGPEFLIYFQGTGAADDSGLPNDRFFAVRPEGSVSTLKIQRTERGDSAVYLCASSYLPGPLWEQFFGPGTRLTVL.

The gene calls are TRBV20-1 and TRBJ1-5; 10 bases fit TRBD1. The CDR3 sequence is 16 residues long. In germline, CDR1 is DFQATT, CDR2 SNEGSKA (reference sequence). V lost 3 bases to trimming and J lost 4 bases; unmatched junction nucleotides: 9. The CDR3 nucleotides read TGCAGTGCTAGGCCGCTTAAGGGACAGGGGAATCAGCCCCAGCATTTT. It codes for CSARPLKGQGNQPQHF.

V is TRBV6-1 and J is TRBJ1-4, with 10 bases aligning to TRBD1. CDR3 size: 14 residues. V lost 8 bases, J lost 8 bases, and 8 bases stayed unmatched. Per germline, CDR1 MNHNS and CDR2 SASEGT. CDR3 in DNA: TGTGCCAGCTTAACAGGGGGACAGGGGGAAAAACTGTTTTTT. Translated, it gives CASLTGGQGEKLFF.

This clonotype has more than one count but fewer than ten. V gene TRBV15 combines with J gene TRBJ2-1; TRBD2 is a possible D gene (5 bases). Germline CDR1 reads LNHNV; CDR2 reads YYDKDF (reference sequence). This CDR3 has 16 residues. V dropped 3 bases and J dropped 2 bases, with 14 bases sitting between them. The chain's CDR3 is CATSRSRTVAYNEQFF. As DNA, the CDR3 is TGTGCCACCAGCAGGTCCCGGACTGTCGCCTACAATGAGCAGTTCTTC.

This clonotype was picked up many times. The V gene is TRBV27, the J gene TRBJ2-7; no definite D call. Per the germline V gene, CDR1 is MNHEY and CDR2 is SMNVEV (reference sequence). There are 14 residues in the CDR3. V was cut by 8 bases and J by 2 bases, with 16 bases left in between. DNA for the CDR3: TGTGCCAGCCGAACCCAGACAATTCCCTACGAGCAGTACTTC. It is translated as CASRTQTIPYEQYF.

CDR3 protein: CSALTPPTDTQYF. The DNA for the CDR3 is TGCAGTGCCCTGACACCGCCCACAGATACGCAGTATTTT. This sequence joins TRBV20-1 and TRBJ2-3; D not certain. V was cut by 6 bases and J by 2 bases, with 12 bases left in between. CDR3 length equals 13 residues. Looked up from germline, CDR1 is DFQATT and CDR2 is SNEGSKA (reference sequence).